This T cell receptor beta chain was recorded in a study of identical twins. Findings of the study overall: While abundant cord blood beta clonotypes carried fewer insertions, memory repertoires showed no such pattern. Models underestimated out-of-frame TCR alpha sharing in monozygotic twins. The study based its conclusions on cross-sectional statistical analysis and did not follow the same donors.

With respect to this clonotype: The antigen remains unidentified.

Template switching supplied a universal primer site; unique molecular identifiers were carried on the cDNA. MiXCR, applied by TCRdb to the 5' RACE reads, yields one record per CDR3 protein. The sample has hundreds of thousands of distinct CDR3 sequences, 9% to 15% seen once. CDR3 length: 16 residues. Germline values: CDR1 DFQATT, CDR2 SNEGSKA (reference sequence). Trimming removed 0 bases at V and 1 base at J, with 12 bases between. This sample also appeared in a second study, on yellow fever vaccine responses in identical twins.

The sample was PBMCs. This receptor was identified in a woman between 18 and 30 years old in good health. The chain links TRBV20-1 to TRBJ2-2; D unclear. The CDR3 region is CSARDSDPKNTGELFF. The DNA for the CDR3 is TGCAGTGCTAGAGATTCGGACCCAAAGAACACCGGGGAGCTGTTTTTT.